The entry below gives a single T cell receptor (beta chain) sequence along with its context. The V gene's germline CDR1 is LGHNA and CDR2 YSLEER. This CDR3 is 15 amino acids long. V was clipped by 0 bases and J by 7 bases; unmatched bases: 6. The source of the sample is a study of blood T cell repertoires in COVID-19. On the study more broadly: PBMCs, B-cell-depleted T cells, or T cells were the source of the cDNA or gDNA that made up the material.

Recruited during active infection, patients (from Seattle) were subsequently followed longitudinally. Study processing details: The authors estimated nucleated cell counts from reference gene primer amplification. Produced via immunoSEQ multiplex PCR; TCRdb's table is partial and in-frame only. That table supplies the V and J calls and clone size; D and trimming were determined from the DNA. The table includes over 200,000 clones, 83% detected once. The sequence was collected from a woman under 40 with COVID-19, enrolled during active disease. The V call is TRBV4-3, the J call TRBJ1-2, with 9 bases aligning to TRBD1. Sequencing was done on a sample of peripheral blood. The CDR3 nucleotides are TGCGCCAGCAGCCAAGAATTACAGGGGGCTGGTGGCTACACCTTC. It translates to CASSQELQGAGGYTF.